Listed below are T cell receptor beta chains from one sample, sequenced in a study of blood T cell repertoires in COVID-19. Data came from immunoSEQ multiplex PCR; TCRdb stores just in-frame clones and leaves some out. The sample has approximately 270,000 clones, around 88% seen once; the top ten hold approximately 6%. Sequences were obtained from peripheral blood. These receptors all come from a woman aged 30 to 39 with COVID-19, enrolled during active disease. Both conserved end residues are part of each CDR3. The D gene is left open where the match is weak.

v_gene: TRBV19
j_gene: TRBJ1-2
d_gene: TRBD1
CDR3nt: TGTGCCAGTAGTTTAGGACAGGGGCAAAACTATGGCTACACCTTC
CDR3aa: CASSLGQGQNYGYTF

v_gene: TRBV9
j_gene: TRBJ2-1
d_gene: TRBD2
CDR3nt: TGTGCCAGCAGCGTAGCGGGACTACACAATGAGCAGTTCTTC
CDR3aa: CASSVAGLHNEQFF

v_gene: TRBV19
j_gene: TRBJ1-1
d_gene: .
CDR3nt: TGTGCCAGTAGTATAGATCGGAGAGGGACTGAAGCTTTCTTT
CDR3aa: CASSIDRRGTEAFF

v_gene: TRBV7-8
j_gene: TRBJ1-2
d_gene: .
CDR3nt: TGTGCCAGCAACATAAACTACACCTTC
CDR3aa: CASNINYTF

v_gene: TRBV11-2
j_gene: TRBJ2-3
d_gene: .
CDR3nt: TGTGCCAGCAGCTTAAGGGCAGGGACAGATACGCAGTATTTT
CDR3aa: CASSLRAGTDTQYF

v_gene: TRBV19
j_gene: TRBJ1-4
d_gene: TRBD1
CDR3nt: TGTGCCAGTAAGACACAGGGGACTAATGAAAAACTGTTTTTT
CDR3aa: CASKTQGTNEKLFF

v_gene: TRBV7-7
j_gene: TRBJ2-2
d_gene: TRBD1
CDR3nt: TGTGCTAGCAGCCCCCGGGACAGATACACCGGGGAGCTGTTTTTT
CDR3aa: CASSPRDRYTGELFF

v_gene: TRBV19
j_gene: TRBJ1-6
d_gene: .
CDR3nt: TGTGCCAGTAACGACCTAGGGGGTTCACCCCTCCACTTT
CDR3aa: CASNDLGGSPLHF

v_gene: TRBV27
j_gene: TRBJ2-1
d_gene: TRBD2
CDR3nt: TGTGCCAGCAGTTTATCTTCACTAGCGGAGCAGTTCTTC
CDR3aa: CASSLSSLAEQFF

v_gene: TRBV7-9
j_gene: TRBJ1-2
d_gene: TRBD1
CDR3nt: TGTGCCAGCAGCACCGGGACAGGGGAACGGTATGGCTACACCTTC
CDR3aa: CASSTGTGERYGYTF

v_gene: TRBV6-2/TRBV6-3
j_gene: TRBJ1-5
d_gene: TRBD1
CDR3nt: TGTGCCAGCAGTTGGCCAGGGGGCGCCTATAGCAATCAGCCCCAGCATTTT
CDR3aa: CASSWPGGAYSNQPQHF

v_gene: TRBV3-1/TRBV3-2
j_gene: TRBJ1-6
d_gene: .
CDR3nt: TGTGCCAGCAGCCAAGAACTACTGAGCTCCTATAATTCACCCCTCCACTTT
CDR3aa: CASSQELLSSYNSPLHF